One and the same sample provided the 20 T cell receptor beta chains below, sequenced in a study of cytomegalovirus exposure and HLA in healthy donors. PCR employed 60 Vbeta and 13 Jbeta primers. Only in-frame clones appear in the TCRdb table, and some are missing; sequencing was by immunoSEQ multiplex PCR. The sample contains around 97,000 clones, less than 10% of which appear only once. Sequenced input: PBMCs. The origin of the receptors is a man in his forties or fifties in good health and CMV-seropositive.

This clone was seen at least ten times. This sequence joins TRBV6-5 and TRBJ1-4; no reliable D call. The CDR3 has 15 amino acids. Germline V gene data show CDR1 as MNHEY and CDR2 as SVGAGI. Trimming pared 2 bases from V and 4 bases from J, leaving 11 bases between. The CDR3 DNA follows: TGTGCCAGCAGTTACAATGCAGACTATAATGAAAAACTGTTTTTT. It is translated as CASSYNADYNEKLFF.

The rearrangement links TRBV9 to TRBJ2-7, with a weak D call TRBD2 (6 bases). V was shortened by 3 bases and J by 2 bases, with 12 bases between the two germline ends. This CDR3 spans 14 amino acids. CDR1 is SGDLS and CDR2 is YYNGEE in the germline V gene. The CDR3 reads CASSGGGATYEQYF. The CDR3 DNA reads as TGTGCCAGCAGCGGGGGCGGGGCCACCTACGAGCAGTACTTC.

This clone was detected a few times. The gene calls are TRBV6-1 and TRBJ1-1; TRBD1 might be the D (6 bases). With 6 bases removed from V and 5 bases from J, the gap between germline ends came to 7 bases. Germline CDR1 MNHNS, CDR2 SASEGT. CDR3 length: 11 residues. The CDR3 here is CASRQGTEAFF. The CDR3 bases are TGTGCCAGCAGGCAGGGGACTGAAGCTTTCTTT.

This clone was recorded a few times. The rearrangement uses TRBV23-1 and TRBJ1-1; 7 nucleotides align to TRBD1. TRBV23-1 is annotated as an ORF whose role is uncertain. J lost 1 base, V lost 3 bases, and 11 bases had no gene match. The CDR3 is 17 residues long. CDR3 loop: CASSQPCPGQPNTEAFF. The CDR3 DNA reads TGCGCCAGCAGTCAGCCATGCCCGGGACAGCCGAACACTGAAGCTTTCTTT.

This sequence joins TRBV5-5 and TRBJ1-5; D remains ambiguous. The CDR3 extends over 16 amino acids. Germline lookup yields CDR1 SGHKS and CDR2 YYEKEE (reference sequence). The V end lost 0 bases, the J end lost 7 bases, and 17 bases lay between the germline ends. The DNA for the CDR3 is TGTGCCAGCAGCTTGGTTTTGGGGAATACGGGACAGCCCCAGCATTTT. As protein: CASSLVLGNTGQPQHF.

This clone was observed a handful of times. The chain carries TRBV7-8 and TRBJ1-1, with D possibly being TRBD1 (5 bases). The ends were cut back, 3 bases at V and 5 bases at J, with 10 bases in the middle. This CDR3 contains 13 residues. Per the germline V gene, CDR1 is SGHVS and CDR2 is FQNEAQ. This CDR3 is CASSFRVGTEAFF. The CDR3 DNA is TGTGCCAGCAGCTTCAGGGTGGGGACTGAAGCTTTCTTT.

The genes are TRBV27 and TRBJ2-2, with 10 bases aligning to TRBD2. V lost 6 bases, J lost 6 bases, and 4 bases stayed unmatched. The CDR3 runs 14 residues. Germline V gene lookup returns CDR1 MNHEY and CDR2 SMNVEV (reference sequence). The CDR3 DNA is TGTGCCAGCAGGGCTAGCGGGAGTCCCGGGGAGCTGTTTTTT. Protein: CASRASGSPGELFF.

V and J are TRBV7-4 and TRBJ1-5; the match to TRBD1 covers 10 bases. The V segment lost 5 bases and the J segment 7 bases; nucleotides outside the gene matches: 11. Looked up from germline, CDR1 is SGHVT and CDR2 is SQSDAQ. CDR3 length equals 16 residues. In DNA form, the CDR3 reads TGTGCCAGCAGCCTCCTACGGGGACAGGGGTGGCAGCCCCAGCATTTT. Translated: CASSLLRGQGWQPQHF.

The table lists this clone with a few counts. The J gene is TRBJ1-1, the V gene TRBV7-9, with D possibly TRBD1 on 6 matching bases. The CDR3 has 14 amino acids. Deletions cut 5 bases from V and 8 bases from J, with 18 bases between. Germline loops: CDR1 SEHNR, CDR2 FQNEAQ (reference sequence). In nucleotides, the CDR3 is TGTGCCAGCAGCCCCAGGGGAAACCTACGAGAAGCTTTCTTT. Amino acids: CASSPRGNLREAFF.

The chain employs TRBV28 and TRBJ2-7, with 9 bases aligning to TRBD2. The CDR3 has 15 residues. Germline V lookup: CDR1 MDHEN, CDR2 SYDVKM. V dropped 2 bases and J dropped 0; count of bases not matched to a gene: 2. The CDR3 nucleotides are TGTGCCAGCAGTTTAGGCGGGAGGGGCTCCTACGAGCAGTACTTC. It specifies CASSLGGRGSYEQYF.

There are many counts of this clone. V gene TRBV7-9 combines with J gene TRBJ1-1; D unclear. CDR1 SEHNR and CDR2 FQNEAQ come from the germline V gene (reference sequence). This CDR3 is 14 amino acids long. The ends were cut back, 5 bases at V and 6 bases at J, with 16 bases in the middle. In nucleotides, the CDR3 is TGTGCCAGCAGCCGCCCCGGGAAGGGTTCTGAAGCTTTCTTT. Its protein product is CASSRPGKGSEAFF. The whole variable domain, filled in from reference TRBV7-9 and TRBJ1-1, reads DTGVSQNPRHKITKRGQNVTFRCDPISEHNRLYWYRQTLGQGPEFLTYFQNEAQLEKSRLLSDRFSAERPKGSFSTLEIQRTEQGDSAMYLCASSRPGKGSEAFFGQGTRLTVV.

J is TRBJ2-3 and V is TRBV9; TRBD2 aligns across 10 bases. The V gene's germline CDR1 is SGDLS and CDR2 YYNGEE. CDR3 length equals 16 residues. V was clipped by 0 bases and J by 4 bases; unmatched bases: 5. Here the CDR3 reads CASSVVLAGAPDTQYF. The CDR3 DNA follows: TGTGCCAGCAGCGTAGTTCTAGCGGGAGCGCCAGATACGCAGTATTTT.

About this clone itself: The conserved closing phenylalanine or tryptophan is absent in this CDR3, likely reflecting a read error. The DNA is omitted, as the CDR3 cannot be located on it reliably, and the CDR3 follows TCRdb's listing. This chain connects TRBV4-1 to TRBJ1-4. The germline CDR1 and CDR2 sequences are MGHRA and YSYEKL. From its first to its last residue, the CDR3 has 14 amino acids. The CDR3 loop reads CASSWGVGNEKMFL.

In this sample, this clone turned up a few times. This CDR3 is CASSDPGQSTDTQYF. CDR3 nucleotides: TGTGCCAGCAGTGATCCAGGACAGAGCACAGATACGCAGTATTTT. The chain carries TRBV25-1 and TRBJ2-3; D is perhaps TRBD1 (6 bases). The CDR3 spans 15 residues. The V end was cut by 3 bases, the J end by 0 bases, with 10 bases between. Per the germline V gene, CDR1 is MGHDK and CDR2 is SYGVNS. Based on the CDR3 plus reference TRBV25-1 and TRBJ2-3, the full variable domain is EADIYQTPRYLVIGTGKKITLECSQTMGHDKMYWYQQDPGMELHLIHYSYGVNSTEKGDLSSESTVSRIRTEHFPLTLESARPSHTSQYLCASSDPGQSTDTQYFGPGTRLTVL.

The chain carries TRBV7-2 and TRBJ1-1; TRBD1 aligns across 7 bases. V trimming: 3 bases; J trimming: 6 bases; junction bases outside the gene matches: 10. Germline-derived CDR1 and CDR2 are SGHTA and FQGNSA. The CDR3 extends over 15 amino acids. In nucleotides, the CDR3 is TGTGCCAGCAGCTTCCCAGGGGGTCGGTTAGCTGAAGCTTTCTTT. Translation: CASSFPGGRLAEAFF.

This clone was counted only a few times. The chain combines TRBV27 with TRBJ2-3, with D possibly matching TRBD2 (5 bases). The CDR3 spans 18 residues. Germline V CDR1 and CDR2: MNHEY, SMNVEV (reference sequence). Trimming removed 0 bases at V and 4 bases at J, with 20 bases between. The CDR3 DNA follows: TGTGCCAGCAGTTTATCTCCAATTGTCTTCCTCGGGGCAGATACGCAGTATTTT. It translates to CASSLSPIVFLGADTQYF.

This clone occurred a few times. The chain combines TRBV5-6 with TRBJ2-7; a weak D match, TRBD2 (5 bases). Trimming left V 2 bases short and J 3 bases short, with 12 bases between. Germline V lookup: CDR1 SGHDT, CDR2 YYEEEE. There are 14 residues in the CDR3. The CDR3 loop reads CASSLGLGRYEQYF. The CDR3 DNA sequence: TGTGCCAGCAGCTTAGGACTCGGGCGCTACGAGCAGTACTTC.

CDR3 region: CASSVSDREDQPQHF. The CDR3 nucleotides are TGTGCCAGCAGCGTCTCCGACAGGGAGGATCAGCCCCAGCATTTT. J is TRBJ1-5 and V is TRBV7-6; the match to TRBD1 covers 7 bases. V lost 5 bases to trimming and J lost 5 bases; unmatched junction nucleotides: 9. Germline assignment: CDR1 SGHVS and CDR2 FNYEAQ. This CDR3 comprises 15 residues.

This chain uses TRBV6-5 with TRBJ2-7, with D perhaps matching TRBD1 (6 bases). The V end lost 5 bases, the J end lost 3 bases, and 8 bases lay between the germline ends. Looked up from germline, CDR1 is MNHEY and CDR2 is SVGAGI. The CDR3 is 12 amino acids. Here the CDR3 reads CASSRDNYEQYF. DNA for the CDR3: TGTGCCAGCAGTCGGGACAACTACGAGCAGTACTTC.

This clone was recorded a few times. Relative to the germline gene, one junction end is altered; a read error may explain this. V usage is TRBV7-7 and J usage is TRBJ1-1; 7 bases agree with TRBD1. This CDR3 comprises 15 residues. CDR1 is SSHAT, CDR2 FNYEAQ, per germline (reference sequence). CDR3 sequence: CASSAFTGVNTEAFF. CDR3 coding DNA: TGTGCTAGCAGCGCATTCACAGGGGTGAACACTGAAGCTTTCTTT.